The 15 T cell receptor beta chains reported below all come from one sample, sequenced in a study of blood T cell repertoires in COVID-19. Sequencing used immunoSEQ multiplex PCR; TCRdb keeps in-frame clones, though not all of them. There are hundreds of thousands of clones in the sample; 75% to 90% occur only once, and 6% to 9% lies in the top ten. Sequencing was performed on peripheral blood. The receptors here all came from a man in his 60s who had recovered from COVID-19.

There are a few counts of this clone. The rearrangement uses TRBV3-1 (or the pseudogene TRBV3-2) and TRBJ1-4; no reliable D call. Germline CDR1 and CDR2: LGHDT and YNNKEL (reference sequence). The CDR3 extends over 15 amino acids. V dropped 1 base and J dropped 2 bases, with 8 bases sitting between them. CDR3 loop: CASSQAVTTNEKLFF. CDR3 nucleotide sequence: TGTGCCAGCAGCCAAGCGGTCACCACTAATGAAAAACTGTTTTTT.

V is TRBV19 and J is TRBJ1-5; no clear D. Deletions cut 5 bases from V and 2 bases from J, with 13 bases between. The CDR3 extends over 15 amino acids. Germline V CDR1 and CDR2: LNHDA, SQIVND (reference sequence). The DNA for the CDR3 is TGTGCCAGTAGTCAGAGGACGAGGGGCAATCAGCCCCAGCATTTT. It is translated as CASSQRTRGNQPQHF.

The CDR3 sequence is CASSLSGSTGELFF. The CDR3 DNA is TGCGCCAGCAGCCTTAGCGGGTCCACCGGGGAGCTGTTTTTT. J is TRBJ2-2 and V is TRBV5-1, with 7 positions matching TRBD2. The CDR3 covers 14 residues. Per the germline V gene, CDR1 is SGHRS and CDR2 is YFSETQ. Germline trimming cut 4 bases from V and 4 bases from J; bases unmatched to any gene: 4. Full variable domain (missing parts from reference TRBV5-1 and TRBJ2-2): KAGVTQTPRYLIKTRGQQVTLSCSPISGHRSVSWYQQTPGQGLQFLFEYFSETQRNKGNFPGRFSGRQFSNSRSEMNVSTLELGDSALYLCASSLSGSTGELFFGEGSRLTVL.

This clone was seen only a few times. Within the sample, other DNA sequences also encode this same CDR3. This sequence joins TRBV9 and TRBJ1-3; D remains ambiguous. Trimming took 0 bases from V and 2 from J, leaving 12 bases between them. This CDR3 comprises 16 residues. Germline CDR1 reads SGDLS; CDR2 reads YYNGEE. The CDR3 spells CASSVEEGRTGNTIYF. CDR3 DNA: TGTGCCAGCAGCGTAGAGGAGGGCCGAACTGGAAACACCATATATTTT.

The rearrangement links TRBV14 to TRBJ2-2, with 11 bases lining up with TRBD1. The CDR3 contains 14 residues. Trimming cost V 7 bases and J 7 bases; bases outside gene matches: 5. Looked up from germline, CDR1 is SGHDN and CDR2 is FVKESK. The CDR3 DNA follows: TGTGCCAGCAAGGGACAGGGGGTAATCGGGGAGCTGTTTTTT. The encoded protein is CASKGQGVIGELFF.

The J gene is TRBJ1-3, the V gene TRBV27; a possible D gene is TRBD1 (5 bases). Trimming left V 2 bases short and J 8 bases short, with 10 bases between. The V gene's germline CDR1 is MNHEY and CDR2 SMNVEV (reference sequence). The CDR3 sequence is 13 residues long. The CDR3 nucleotides read TGTGCCAGCAGTTTAAATTTAGGGGACACCATATATTTT. This translates into CASSLNLGDTIYF.

The rearrangement links TRBV10-3 to TRBJ2-7, with D possibly TRBD1 on 6 matching bases. The CDR3 is made up of 15 amino acids. V was shortened by 0 bases and J by 6 bases, with 15 bases between the two germline ends. Germline values: CDR1 ENHRY, CDR2 SYGVKD. The CDR3 is CAISESLTGSPEQYF. The CDR3 bases are TGTGCCATCAGTGAGTCGTTAACAGGGTCACCCGAGCAGTACTTC.

In its sample, this clone was seen a few times. The chain links TRBV9 to TRBJ1-6, with 8 bases aligning to TRBD1. The germline CDR1 and CDR2 sequences are SGDLS and YYNGEE. Trimming cost V 0 bases and J 9 bases; bases outside gene matches: 2. This CDR3 has 14 residues. CDR3 DNA: TGTGCCAGCAGCGTAGGGACAGGGACTTCACCCCTCCACTTT. Protein: CASSVGTGTSPLHF.

The chain has TRBV5-1 and TRBJ2-3; TRBD2 matches at 11 bases. This CDR3 spans 15 amino acids. V was pared by 4 bases and J by 6 bases, with 7 bases of the junction left unmatched. CDR1 and CDR2 (germline): SGHRS, YFSETQ. The CDR3 loop reads CASSIGTSGQDTQYF. CDR3 nucleotides: TGCGCCAGCAGCATCGGGACTAGCGGCCAGGATACGCAGTATTTT.

Details on this clone: A junction boundary mismatches the germline segment, possibly from a read error. This chain connects TRBV6-1 to TRBJ1-2; 10 bases align to TRBD1. The V gene's germline CDR1 is MNHNS and CDR2 SASEGT. This CDR3 is built from 15 residues. The CDR3 loop reads CASSKATGGDYGYTF. CDR3 nucleotides: TGTGCCAGCAGTAAAGCGACAGGGGGCGACTATGGCTACACCTTC.

This chain uses TRBV3-1 (or the pseudogene TRBV3-2) with TRBJ1-5; D is perhaps TRBD1 (5 bases). CDR1 LGHDT and CDR2 YNNKEL come from the germline V gene (reference sequence). Deletions cut 1 base from V and 3 bases from J, with 19 bases between. This CDR3 has 18 residues. CDR3 sequence (DNA): TGTGCCAGCAGCCAAGCGGCCGCGGGGGATCGATACAATCAGCCCCAGCATTTT. Translated: CASSQAAAGDRYNQPQHF.

The chain joins TRBV5-6 to TRBJ1-6, with 10 bases aligning to TRBD1. This CDR3 spans 15 amino acids. V was pared by 4 bases and J by 7 bases, with 5 bases of the junction left unmatched. CDR1 is SGHDT and CDR2 is YYEEEE in the germline V gene. CDR3: CASSDQTGGNSPLHF. CDR3 sequence (DNA): TGTGCCAGCAGCGACCAGACAGGGGGCAATTCACCCCTCCACTTT.

The chain is built from TRBV6-5 and TRBJ2-2; D not resolved. Germline-derived CDR1 and CDR2 are MNHEY and SVGAGI. The CDR3 totals 15 residues. V lost 1 base, J lost 0 bases, and 6 bases lay in between. The CDR3 is CASSYYGPNTGELFF. CDR3 DNA: TGTGCCAGCAGTTACTATGGCCCGAACACCGGGGAGCTGTTTTTT.

This chain uses TRBV3-1 (or the pseudogene TRBV3-2) with TRBJ2-3, with 8 bases that match TRBD1. Unmatched junction bases numbered 10, after V lost 4 bases and J lost 1 base. The CDR3 covers 17 residues. Germline values: CDR1 LGHDT, CDR2 YNNKEL (reference sequence). In DNA form, the CDR3 reads TGTGCCAGCAGCCGATCGAGAGAGACAGGGGGCACAGATACGCAGTATTTT. Amino acids: CASSRSRETGGTDTQYF.

A word on this clone: Within the sample, other DNA sequences also encode this same CDR3. The genes are TRBV10-3 and TRBJ1-2; D is undetermined. CDR1 is ENHRY, CDR2 SYGVKD, per germline. The CDR3 has 14 residues. V lost 0 bases, J lost 4 bases, and 9 bases lay in between. The CDR3 region has the DNA TGTGCCATCAGTGAGTCGAGAGGGTTCTATGGCTACACCTTC. This translates into CAISESRGFYGYTF.